These 22 T cell receptor beta chains came from one sample sequenced in a study of T cell repertoires in cytomegalovirus infection. Each CDR3 protein gets one entry after TCRdb re-called the reads with MiXCR. The sample records some 680,000 distinct CDR3 sequences, less than 40% being singletons. Sequences were obtained from PBMCs. The receptors shown here come from a human donor in good health (CMV status not recorded). Some clones in this sample may be carry-over from other donors' samples.

This clonotype was observed a few times. The chain employs TRBV20-1 and TRBJ2-1; D might be TRBD2 (6 bases). V was clipped by 4 bases and J by 3 bases, with 13 bases between them. The CDR3 sequence is 14 residues long. Germline-derived CDR1 and CDR2 are DFQATT and SNEGSKA (reference sequence). The CDR3 loop is CSATTGGDYNEQFF. The CDR3 DNA sequence: TGCAGTGCTACCACTGGCGGGGACTACAATGAGCAGTTCTTC.

The chain combines TRBV19 with TRBJ2-1; 8 nucleotides line up with TRBD2. V was clipped by 3 bases and J by 9 bases; unmatched bases: 4. Germline lookup yields CDR1 LNHDA and CDR2 SQIVND (reference sequence). The CDR3 totals 13 residues. The CDR3 is CASSIAGGSEQFF. The DNA of the CDR3 is TGTGCCAGTAGTATTGCGGGAGGAAGTGAGCAGTTCTTC.

This clonotype was recorded a few times. The chain recombines TRBV6-5 with TRBJ2-7, with 8 nucleotides matching TRBD1. CDR1 MNHEY and CDR2 SVGAGI come from the germline V gene. Germline trimming cut 0 bases from V and 0 bases from J; bases unmatched to any gene: 7. CDR3 size: 17 residues. The DNA of the CDR3 is TGTGCCAGCAGTTACTCCCAAAGGACAGGGCGCTCCTACGAGCAGTACTTC. This sequence encodes CASSYSQRTGRSYEQYF.

The chain links TRBV7-9 to TRBJ2-1; D may be TRBD2 (6 bases). CDR1 SEHNR and CDR2 FQNEAQ come from the germline V gene (reference sequence). Trimming pared 0 bases from V and 8 bases from J, leaving 11 bases between. The CDR3 spans 14 residues. This CDR3 reads CASSLAGSGDEQFF. The CDR3 DNA follows: TGTGCCAGCAGCTTAGCGGGGTCGGGGGATGAGCAGTTCTTC.

This clonotype was observed a handful of times. The CDR3 nucleotides read TGTGCCAGCGGCTCTAACAGCGTACAGCAGTTCTTC. It codes for CASGSNSVQQFF. The chain has TRBV18 and TRBJ2-1; no reliable D call. V dropped 8 bases and J dropped 11 bases, with 16 bases sitting between them. Germline V gene sequence: CDR1 KGHSH, CDR2 LQKENI. The CDR3 has 12 amino acids.

V is TRBV4-2 and J is TRBJ2-5; maybe TRBD2 (6 bases). The CDR3 covers 14 residues. V gave up 1 base and J gave up 5 bases, with 11 bases separating them. The germline V gene encodes CDR1 LGHNA and CDR2 YNFKEQ. The CDR3 DNA reads as TGTGCCAGCAGCCAAGGACATGCGGGGGAGACCCAGTACTTC. This translates into CASSQGHAGETQYF.

This chain joins TRBV19 and TRBJ1-2; 7 bases fit TRBD1. Per germline, CDR1 LNHDA and CDR2 SQIVND (reference sequence). The CDR3 has 14 residues. Germline trimming cut 5 bases from V and 4 bases from J; bases unmatched to any gene: 7. CDR3 DNA sequence: TGTGCCAGTAGTGCCGACAGGGCCTCCTATGGCTACACCTTC. Translated, it gives CASSADRASYGYTF.

The V call is TRBV7-6, the J call TRBJ1-1; 9 nucleotides agree with TRBD1. In germline, CDR1 is SGHVS, CDR2 FNYEAQ. The CDR3 loop spans 15 amino acids. J was trimmed by 0 bases and V by 6 bases; bases with no gene match: 5. In DNA, the CDR3 is TGTGCCAGCAGGGGGACAGGGAGAATGAACACTGAAGCTTTCTTT. This translates into CASRGTGRMNTEAFF. Looking up the rest from reference TRBV7-6 and TRBJ1-1 gives the full variable domain: GAGVSQSPRYKVTKRGQDVALRCDPISGHVSLYWYRQALGQGPEFLTYFNYEAQQDKSGLPNDRFSAERPEGSISTLTIQRTEQRDSAMYRCASRGTGRMNTEAFFGQGTRLTVV.

This clonotype has just a few counts. The CDR3 region has the DNA TGTGCCAGCAGCCCACTGGGACTGAACACCGGGGAGCTGTTTTTT. Its protein product is CASSPLGLNTGELFF. The gene calls are TRBV6-1 and TRBJ2-2, with a weak D call TRBD2 (6 bases). V gave up 6 bases and J gave up 1 base, with 12 bases separating them. Germline V gene data show CDR1 as MNHNS and CDR2 as SASEGT. The CDR3 runs to 15 residues.

The chain joins TRBV6-1 to TRBJ2-7; D possibly corresponds to TRBD2 (7 bases). V lost 2 bases and J lost 0, with 8 bases in between. Germline-derived CDR1 and CDR2 are MNHNS and SASEGT. The CDR3 is 14 amino acids. This CDR3 is CASSERGGSYEQYF. The CDR3 nucleotides read TGTGCCAGCAGTGAAAGGGGGGGCTCCTACGAGCAGTACTTC.

The chain recombines TRBV7-9 with TRBJ2-1; D may be TRBD1 (6 bases). CDR1 and CDR2 (germline): SEHNR, FQNEAQ (reference sequence). This CDR3 is built from 15 residues. V was shortened by 4 bases and J by 10 bases, with 20 bases between the two germline ends. The DNA for the CDR3 is TGTGCCAGCAGCTCACGGGTAGGGGGTGTAGAGGAGCAGTTCTTC. It yields the protein CASSSRVGGVEEQFF.

This clonotype appeared a few times. The gene calls are TRBV15 and TRBJ2-1, with 7 bases lining up with TRBD1. There are 14 residues in the CDR3. The germline V gene has CDR1 LNHNV and CDR2 YYDKDF (reference sequence). The V and J ends lost 1 base and 8 bases, in that order; junction bases with no gene match: 5. The CDR3 region is CATSRAGTVYEQFF. The CDR3 DNA is TGTGCCACCAGCAGAGCTGGGACAGTCTATGAGCAGTTCTTC.

On this clonotype: Given the absence of the conserved phenylalanine or tryptophan at the CDR3 end, a read error is likely. This chain links TRBV7-2 with TRBJ2-5; weak D call: TRBD1 (7 bases). CDR3 length equals 15 residues. Germline loops: CDR1 SGHTA, CDR2 FQGNSA. CDR3 region: CASSLGRGREETQYY. The CDR3 DNA reads as TGTGCCAGCAGCTTAGGGAGGGGGCGTGAAGAAACCCAGTACTAC.

V gene TRBV7-9 combines with J gene TRBJ1-2, with 9 bases fitting TRBD1. The CDR3 spans 14 residues. The V gene end was trimmed by 5 bases and the J gene end by 8 bases; junction bases not matched to a gene: 9. Germline assignment: CDR1 SEHNR and CDR2 FQNEAQ (reference sequence). For the CDR3, the DNA is TGTGCCAGCAGCCCACCTGGGACAGGGCTCGGCTACACCTTC. It encodes CASSPPGTGLGYTF.

J is TRBJ1-6 and V is TRBV9, with TRBD1 identical over 8 bases. The germline CDR1 and CDR2 sequences are SGDLS and YYNGEE. This CDR3 is built from 15 residues. Losses at the gene ends were 0 bases for V and 8 bases for J; bases not matched to a gene: 4. The CDR3 DNA reads as TGTGCCAGCAGCGTAGTCGGGACAGGCGATTCACCCCTCCACTTT. It yields the protein CASSVVGTGDSPLHF.

This rearrangement joins TRBV7-9 to TRBJ1-5; the D gene is possibly TRBD1 (6 bases). The germline V gene encodes CDR1 SEHNR and CDR2 FQNEAQ (reference sequence). The CDR3 is made up of 19 amino acids. V was cut by 1 base and J by 6 bases, with 25 bases left in between. The CDR3 DNA reads TGTGCCAGCAGCTTAGTTTCGGACAGACCGGTGGGGAAAGGTCAGCCCCAGCATTTT. It codes for CASSLVSDRPVGKGQPQHF.

The V gene is TRBV12-3 or TRBV12-4, the J gene TRBJ1-2; D unresolved. V shed 3 bases and J shed 6 bases, with 11 bases lying between them. This CDR3 is 13 amino acids long. CDR3 sequence reads: CASSFTLTHGYTF. The CDR3 DNA sequence: TGTGCCAGCAGTTTTACATTGACTCATGGCTACACCTTC.

This clonotype was counted only a few times. The chain combines TRBV27 with TRBJ1-2; 12 bases align to TRBD1. V trimming: 8 bases; J trimming: 6 bases; junction bases outside the gene matches: 7. This CDR3 is built from 14 residues. Germline V gives CDR1 MNHEY, CDR2 SMNVEV (reference sequence). The CDR3 sequence: CASGSGTGGNGYTF. Written as DNA, the CDR3 is TGTGCCAGCGGGTCCGGGACAGGGGGCAATGGCTACACCTTC.

The rearrangement links TRBV6-5 to TRBJ1-2; possible D gene TRBD1, 5 bases. Trimming pared 6 bases from V and 8 bases from J, leaving 19 bases between. This CDR3 has 14 residues. Germline V CDR1 and CDR2: MNHEY, SVGAGI. CDR3 in DNA: TGTGCCAGCAGCAAACAGACGGGGGTCTGGGGCTACACCTTC. Its translation is CASSKQTGVWGYTF.

This clonotype appeared a few times. V and J are TRBV7-3 and TRBJ2-3; D remains ambiguous. Trimming left V 5 bases short and J 5 bases short, with 11 bases between. CDR3 length equals 13 residues. CDR1 is SGHTA and CDR2 is FQGTGA in the germline V gene. CDR3 DNA sequence: TGTGCCAGCAGCCCGAACCCGAAAGATACGCAGTATTTT. This codes for CASSPNPKDTQYF.

The chain combines TRBV18 with TRBJ2-3; 7 positions match TRBD1. The germline V gene has CDR1 KGHSH and CDR2 LQKENI. The trim removed 3 bases at V and 2 bases at J, leaving 2 bases unmatched. This CDR3 contains 14 residues. Here the CDR3 DNA reads TGTGCCAGCTCACCGGACAGGAACACAGATACGCAGTATTTT. This encodes CASSPDRNTDTQYF.

The rearrangement uses TRBV28 and TRBJ1-2; D gene unclear. CDR1 is MDHEN, CDR2 SYDVKM, per germline. Trimming stripped 5 bases from V and 7 bases from J, with 14 bases between. This CDR3 comprises 13 residues. CDR3 in amino acids: CASSPYDARGYTF. The CDR3 DNA sequence: TGTGCCAGCAGTCCCTATGACGCCCGTGGCTACACCTTC.